The source of this TCR beta chain is a study of T cells in pancreatic ductal adenocarcinoma. Sequencing was performed with immunoSEQ multiplex PCR; in TCRdb, only in-frame clones are kept and a portion is missing. The repertoire holds over 85,000 clones, with roughly 96% as singletons. As to this clone: Its target is unknown.

Surgery without prior neoadjuvant therapy was the treatment of the selected pancreatic ductal adenocarcinoma patients. Looked up from germline, CDR1 is SGHDT and CDR2 is YYEEEE. The V end lost 4 bases, the J end lost 4 bases, and 10 bases lay between the germline ends. CDR3 length equals 13 residues. General study findings and limits: Tumor and blood clonality did not differ significantly, about 0.11 versus 0.072. Blood had more productive templates and roughly 8-fold more unique clonotypes than tumor. This surgical cohort overrepresents the minority presenting with early-stage disease.

This rearrangement joins TRBV5-6 to TRBJ2-3, with D maybe TRBD1 (6 bases). The sample consisted of PBMCs. This receptor was identified in a human donor with pancreatic ductal adenocarcinoma. Written as DNA, the CDR3 is TGTGCCAGCAGCCCACAGGGACCAGATACGCAGTATTTT. This sequence encodes CASSPQGPDTQYF.